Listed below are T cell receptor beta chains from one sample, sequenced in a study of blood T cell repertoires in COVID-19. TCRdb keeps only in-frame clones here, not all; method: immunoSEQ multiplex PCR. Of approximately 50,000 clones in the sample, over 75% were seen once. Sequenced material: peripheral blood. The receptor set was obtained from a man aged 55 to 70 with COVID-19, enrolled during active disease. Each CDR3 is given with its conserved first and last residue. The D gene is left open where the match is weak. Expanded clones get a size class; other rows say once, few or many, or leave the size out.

CDR3nt: TGTGCCAGCAGCTTAAGTAGACAGGGGCCCCCCTCCTACGAGCAGTACTTC
CDR3aa: CASSLSRQGPPSYEQYF
abundance: -
v_gene: TRBV7-8
d_gene: TRBD1
j_gene: TRBJ2-7

CDR3nt: TGTGCCAGTAGTATTGAGCGTAACTATGGCTACACCTTC
CDR3aa: CASSIERNYGYTF
abundance: few
v_gene: TRBV19
d_gene: -
j_gene: TRBJ1-2

CDR3nt: TGCAGCGTTGATAGTGGGGTACTAGCGGGAGTCAATGAGCAGTTCTTC
CDR3aa: CSVDSGVLAGVNEQFF
abundance: few
v_gene: TRBV29-1
d_gene: TRBD2
j_gene: TRBJ2-1

CDR3nt: TGTGCCAGCAGCTTAGCACGGACAGGGAGCTCAGATACGCAGTATTTT
CDR3aa: CASSLARTGSSDTQYF
abundance: -
v_gene: TRBV7-9
d_gene: TRBD1
j_gene: TRBJ2-3

CDR3nt: TGTGCCAGCAGGAGAGAACAGGGGGCGTACGGCTACACCTTC
CDR3aa: CASRREQGAYGYTF
abundance: -
v_gene: TRBV6-6
d_gene: TRBD1
j_gene: TRBJ1-2

CDR3nt: TGTGCCAGCAGCTCACGCCGACTAGCGGGAGAACACAATGAGCAGTTCTTC
CDR3aa: CASSSRRLAGEHNEQFF
abundance: -
v_gene: TRBV7-9
d_gene: TRBD2
j_gene: TRBJ2-1

CDR3nt: TGTGCCAGCAGCTTAAGGACCACTAGCGGGAGGGCCCTTAGAGCAGATACGCAGTATTTT
CDR3aa: CASSLRTTSGRALRADTQYF
abundance: few
v_gene: TRBV13
d_gene: TRBD2
j_gene: TRBJ2-3

CDR3nt: TGTGCCAGCAGTTTGCGGCAAGAGACCCAGTACTTC
CDR3aa: CASSLRQETQYF
abundance: few
v_gene: TRBV12-3/TRBV12-4
d_gene: -
j_gene: TRBJ2-5

CDR3nt: TGTGCCAGCAGTTACTCGGGACAGGGGTACCAGCCCCAGCATTTT
CDR3aa: CASSYSGQGYQPQHF
abundance: few
v_gene: TRBV6-2/TRBV6-3
d_gene: TRBD1
j_gene: TRBJ1-5

CDR3nt: TGTGCTAGCAGCCAACTAGCGGGAGAAGCAGATACGCAGTATTTT
CDR3aa: CASSQLAGEADTQYF
abundance: -
v_gene: TRBV7-7
d_gene: TRBD2
j_gene: TRBJ2-3

CDR3nt: TGTGCCAGCAGCGTTAGCGGGAGGCTAAGAGATACGCAGTATTTT
CDR3aa: CASSVSGRLRDTQYF
abundance: few
v_gene: TRBV5-4
d_gene: TRBD2
j_gene: TRBJ2-3

CDR3nt: TGTGCCAGCAGCTTAGATTCTCGGGTTCGGGGGCAAGAGACCCAGTACTTC
CDR3aa: CASSLDSRVRGQETQYF
abundance: -
v_gene: TRBV11-2
d_gene: -
j_gene: TRBJ2-5

CDR3nt: TGTGCCAGCAGCGTAGACATGAACACTGAAGCTTTCTTT
CDR3aa: CASSVDMNTEAFF
abundance: -
v_gene: TRBV9
d_gene: -
j_gene: TRBJ1-1

CDR3nt: TGTGCCAGCAGTGACTCTGACAGGGGGCCCGGGGGCTACACCTTC
CDR3aa: CASSDSDRGPGGYTF
abundance: -
v_gene: TRBV6-4
d_gene: TRBD1
j_gene: TRBJ1-2

CDR3nt: TGTGCCAGCAGCTATCGACAGGGGGACGGCGAGCAGTACTTC
CDR3aa: CASSYRQGDGEQYF
abundance: -
v_gene: TRBV11-3
d_gene: TRBD1
j_gene: TRBJ2-7

CDR3nt: TGTGCCTGGGCTAGCGCGGAAGAGACCCAGTACTTC
CDR3aa: CAWASAEETQYF
abundance: few
v_gene: TRBV30
d_gene: -
j_gene: TRBJ2-5

CDR3nt: TGTGCCATCAGTGAGTCCCGGGACACCCGAGGGAATGAGCAGTTCTTC
CDR3aa: CAISESRDTRGNEQFF
abundance: -
v_gene: TRBV10-3
d_gene: -
j_gene: TRBJ2-1

CDR3nt: TGTGCCAGCAGCGTTCGGGACTACCCCCATGAGCAGTTCTTC
CDR3aa: CASSVRDYPHEQFF
abundance: -
v_gene: TRBV9
d_gene: TRBD2
j_gene: TRBJ2-1

CDR3nt: TGTGCCAGCAGCGTTCCAACAGGGGCTAACACCGGGGAGCTGTTTTTT
CDR3aa: CASSVPTGANTGELFF
abundance: -
v_gene: TRBV9
d_gene: TRBD1
j_gene: TRBJ2-2

CDR3nt: TGTGCCAGCAGTTCAAAAGGGACAGGGGTGAGCAATCAGCCCCAGCATTTT
CDR3aa: CASSSKGTGVSNQPQHF
abundance: -
v_gene: TRBV27
d_gene: TRBD1
j_gene: TRBJ1-5

CDR3nt: TGTGCCAGCAGCGTTCAGGGCCGAACGAACACCGGGGAGCTGTTTTTT
CDR3aa: CASSVQGRTNTGELFF
abundance: once
v_gene: TRBV9
d_gene: -
j_gene: TRBJ2-2

CDR3nt: TGTGCCAGCAGCTCCCCAACCCTCCTCACAGTGAACACTGAAGCTTTCTTT
CDR3aa: CASSSPTLLTVNTEAFF
abundance: -
v_gene: TRBV13
d_gene: -
j_gene: TRBJ1-1

CDR3nt: TGTGCCAGCAGTGCGAGGCCCCTTGTAGGGGCCACTAATGAAAAACTGTTTTTT
CDR3aa: CASSARPLVGATNEKLFF
abundance: -
v_gene: TRBV6-1
d_gene: -
j_gene: TRBJ1-4

CDR3nt: TGCGCCAGCAGCTTGGGACAACCCACGGAAAAACTGTTTTTT
CDR3aa: CASSLGQPTEKLFF
abundance: -
v_gene: TRBV5-1
d_gene: -
j_gene: TRBJ1-4

CDR3nt: TGTGCCAGCAGCCCCGGTCCCACTTCCCAAGAGACCCAGTACTTC
CDR3aa: CASSPGPTSQETQYF
abundance: once
v_gene: TRBV7-3
d_gene: -
j_gene: TRBJ2-5

CDR3nt: TGTGCCAGCAGCTCAGGGATTCACTATGGCTACACCTTC
CDR3aa: CASSSGIHYGYTF
abundance: -
v_gene: TRBV7-9
d_gene: -
j_gene: TRBJ1-2

CDR3nt: TGTGCCAGCAGCTCTGGACACTACGAGCAGTACTTC
CDR3aa: CASSSGHYEQYF
abundance: once
v_gene: TRBV11-2
d_gene: -
j_gene: TRBJ2-7

CDR3nt: TGTGCCAGCAGCTGGGGAGGTGGGAATCAGCCCCAGCATTTT
CDR3aa: CASSWGGGNQPQHF
abundance: -
v_gene: TRBV7-2
d_gene: -
j_gene: TRBJ1-5

CDR3nt: TGCAGCGTTGATTTACAGAGCCAAGAGACCCAGTACTTC
CDR3aa: CSVDLQSQETQYF
abundance: -
v_gene: TRBV29-1
d_gene: -
j_gene: TRBJ2-5

CDR3nt: TGTGCCAGCAGCCCCCCCGTTAGCGGGGGGACCTACAATGAGCAGTTCTTC
CDR3aa: CASSPPVSGGTYNEQFF
abundance: -
v_gene: TRBV5-6
d_gene: TRBD2
j_gene: TRBJ2-1

CDR3nt: TGTGCCAGCTCACCACAAGGGGGCTCGGCGCAGCCCCAGCATTTT
CDR3aa: CASSPQGGSAQPQHF
abundance: -
v_gene: TRBV18
d_gene: TRBD1
j_gene: TRBJ1-5

CDR3nt: TGTGCCATCAGTGAATCCGGGGAAACCCACTATGGCTACACCTTC
CDR3aa: CAISESGETHYGYTF
abundance: medium-sized
v_gene: TRBV10-3
d_gene: -
j_gene: TRBJ1-2

CDR3nt: TGTGCCAGCAGTTTGGACAGTAAAGCTAACTATGGCTACACCTTC
CDR3aa: CASSLDSKANYGYTF
abundance: -
v_gene: TRBV6-2/TRBV6-3
d_gene: -
j_gene: TRBJ1-2

CDR3nt: TGTGCCAGCAGCTTAGGGGACTACTACAATGAGCAGTTCTTC
CDR3aa: CASSLGDYYNEQFF
abundance: -
v_gene: TRBV5-6
d_gene: TRBD2
j_gene: TRBJ2-1

CDR3nt: TGTGCCAGCGCAGGACTCCTGAGCTCCTACAATGAGCAGTTCTTC
CDR3aa: CASAGLLSSYNEQFF
abundance: -
v_gene: TRBV7-9
d_gene: -
j_gene: TRBJ2-1

CDR3nt: TGTGCCAGCAGTTCCACCGGGAGCTCCTACGAGCAGTACTTC
CDR3aa: CASSSTGSSYEQYF
abundance: -
v_gene: TRBV28
d_gene: -
j_gene: TRBJ2-7

CDR3nt: TGTGCCAGCAGCTCGCGGACGAACACCGGGGAGCTGTTTTTT
CDR3aa: CASSSRTNTGELFF
abundance: once
v_gene: TRBV9
d_gene: -
j_gene: TRBJ2-2

CDR3nt: TGTGCCAGCAGCTTAGGCACAACAGAGACCCAGTACTTC
CDR3aa: CASSLGTTETQYF
abundance: -
v_gene: TRBV7-9
d_gene: -
j_gene: TRBJ2-5

CDR3nt: TGTGCCATCAGCCCAGGGTTGAGCAATCAGCCCCAGCATTTT
CDR3aa: CAISPGLSNQPQHF
abundance: few
v_gene: TRBV10-3
d_gene: -
j_gene: TRBJ1-5

CDR3nt: TGTGCCAGCAGCACCAAAGGACAGGGGCTGGAGACCCAGTACTTC
CDR3aa: CASSTKGQGLETQYF
abundance: -
v_gene: TRBV6-5
d_gene: TRBD1
j_gene: TRBJ2-5

CDR3nt: TGTGCCAGCAGCTTAGATTCAGGGGGCCTTTCCTACGAGCAGTACTTC
CDR3aa: CASSLDSGGLSYEQYF
abundance: -
v_gene: TRBV7-2
d_gene: TRBD1
j_gene: TRBJ2-7

CDR3nt: TGTGCCAGCAGGGAAGCGGGCTTGAACACCGGGGAGCTGTTTTTT
CDR3aa: CASREAGLNTGELFF
abundance: few
v_gene: TRBV6-1
d_gene: -
j_gene: TRBJ2-2

CDR3nt: TGTGCCAGCAGTCGGGACACGGAACGTTACACCATATATTTT
CDR3aa: CASSRDTERYTIYF
abundance: few
v_gene: TRBV5-8
d_gene: -
j_gene: TRBJ1-3

CDR3nt: TGTGCCAGCAGTTTATTGGGGGCTCGAGCGGTTGAGCAGTTCTTC
CDR3aa: CASSLLGARAVEQFF
abundance: -
v_gene: TRBV27
d_gene: -
j_gene: TRBJ2-1

CDR3nt: TGTGCCAGCAGCTTGGGGCAGGTTTACCAGCCCCAGCATTTT
CDR3aa: CASSLGQVYQPQHF
abundance: -
v_gene: TRBV5-8
d_gene: -
j_gene: TRBJ1-5

CDR3nt: TGTGCCATCAGTGATTCCCGGACAGGGGGCCAAGGCTACACCTTC
CDR3aa: CAISDSRTGGQGYTF
abundance: -
v_gene: TRBV10-3
d_gene: TRBD1
j_gene: TRBJ1-2

CDR3nt: TGTGCCAGTAGTATCGCGGGCGGCAACACCGGGGAGCTGTTTTTT
CDR3aa: CASSIAGGNTGELFF
abundance: -
v_gene: TRBV19
d_gene: -
j_gene: TRBJ2-2

CDR3nt: TGTGCCAGCAGTTACTCGCCAGGGAACACTGAAGCTTTCTTT
CDR3aa: CASSYSPGNTEAFF
abundance: -
v_gene: TRBV6-6
d_gene: -
j_gene: TRBJ1-1

CDR3nt: TGCGCCAGCAGCCAAGGGGCTAGCGCAAATGAGCAGTTCTTC
CDR3aa: CASSQGASANEQFF
abundance: few
v_gene: TRBV4-3
d_gene: -
j_gene: TRBJ2-1

CDR3nt: TGTGCCAGTACCTCCTTCGGGCGGGGGGGCACAGATACGCAGTATTTT
CDR3aa: CASTSFGRGGTDTQYF
abundance: few
v_gene: TRBV19
d_gene: TRBD2
j_gene: TRBJ2-3

CDR3nt: TGTGCCAGCAGTTACTCTTCCCGAGGGACTGAAGCTTTCTTT
CDR3aa: CASSYSSRGTEAFF
abundance: -
v_gene: TRBV6-6
d_gene: -
j_gene: TRBJ1-1

CDR3nt: TGTGCCAGCAAAACAGGGGGTGGTGGAAACACCATATATTTT
CDR3aa: CASKTGGGGNTIYF
abundance: -
v_gene: TRBV3-1/TRBV3-2
d_gene: TRBD1
j_gene: TRBJ1-3

CDR3nt: TGTGCCAGCACTAGCAGCGGAGGGACCTACAATGAGCAGTTCTTC
CDR3aa: CASTSSGGTYNEQFF
abundance: -
v_gene: TRBV9
d_gene: -
j_gene: TRBJ2-1

CDR3nt: TGTGCCAGCAGTCAGCCCGGCAGGGGAGAGCAGTTCTTC
CDR3aa: CASSQPGRGEQFF
abundance: -
v_gene: TRBV11-1
d_gene: -
j_gene: TRBJ2-1

CDR3nt: TGTGCCAGCAGACTTAGCGGGAGCCCAGATACGCAGTATTTT
CDR3aa: CASRLSGSPDTQYF
abundance: -
v_gene: TRBV14
d_gene: TRBD2
j_gene: TRBJ2-3

CDR3nt: TGTGCCAGCAGCGCGGGGGGACAGGGGTGGTCAGATACGCAGTATTTT
CDR3aa: CASSAGGQGWSDTQYF
abundance: -
v_gene: TRBV9
d_gene: TRBD1
j_gene: TRBJ2-3

CDR3nt: TGTGCCAGCAGTTACTCTGGCGGGGGCTACGAGCAGTACTTC
CDR3aa: CASSYSGGGYEQYF
abundance: -
v_gene: TRBV6-6
d_gene: TRBD2
j_gene: TRBJ2-7